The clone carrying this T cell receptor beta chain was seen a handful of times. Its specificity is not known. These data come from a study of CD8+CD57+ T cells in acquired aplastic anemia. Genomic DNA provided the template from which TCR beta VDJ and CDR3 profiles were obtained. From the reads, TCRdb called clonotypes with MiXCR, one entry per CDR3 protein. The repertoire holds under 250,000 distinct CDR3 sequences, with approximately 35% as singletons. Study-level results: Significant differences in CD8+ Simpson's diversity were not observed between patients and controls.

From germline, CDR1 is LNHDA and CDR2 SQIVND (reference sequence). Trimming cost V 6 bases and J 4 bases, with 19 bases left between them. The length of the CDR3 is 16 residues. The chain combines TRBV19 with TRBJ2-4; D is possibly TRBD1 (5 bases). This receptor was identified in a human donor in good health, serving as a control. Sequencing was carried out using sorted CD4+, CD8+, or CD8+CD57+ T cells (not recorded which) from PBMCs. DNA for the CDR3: TGTGCCAGTAGGGATGGGGCTAGTGGGGATAAAAACATTCAGTACTTC. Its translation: CASRDGASGDKNIQYF.